Sequencing of this T cell receptor (beta chain) was carried out in a study of blood T cell repertoires in COVID-19. Study context: Spain, Italy and the United States supplied samples that represented acute and convalescent COVID-19. PBMCs, B-cell-depleted T cells, or T cells were the source of the cDNA or gDNA that made up the material.

V lost 6 bases and J 5 bases, leaving 14 bases between the germline ends. Germline-derived CDR1 and CDR2 are MNHNY and SVGAGI (reference sequence). CDR3 length: 14 residues. In the original analysis: Counts of nucleated cells, estimated from reference gene primer amplification, were obtained. Produced via immunoSEQ multiplex PCR; TCRdb's table is partial and in-frame only. D and trimming were read from the DNA, whereas the V and J calls and clone size are those reported in that table. The table has roughly 200,000 clones, around 90% seen once. J is TRBJ1-5 and V is TRBV6-6, with D perhaps matching TRBD1 (6 bases). The sequencing sample was made of peripheral blood. The origin of this receptor is a man in his fifties or sixties with acute or convalescent COVID-19. The CDR3 region is CASSYTGLYQPQHF. CDR3 nucleotide sequence: TGTGCCAGCAGCTATACAGGGTTGTATCAGCCCCAGCATTTT.